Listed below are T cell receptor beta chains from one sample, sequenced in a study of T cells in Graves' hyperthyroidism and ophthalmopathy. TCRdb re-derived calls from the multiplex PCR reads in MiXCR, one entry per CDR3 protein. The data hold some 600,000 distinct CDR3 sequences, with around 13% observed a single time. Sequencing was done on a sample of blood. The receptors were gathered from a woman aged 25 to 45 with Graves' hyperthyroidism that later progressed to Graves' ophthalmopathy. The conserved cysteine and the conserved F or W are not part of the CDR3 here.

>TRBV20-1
SAREDRGTYEQY
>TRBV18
TSSTSDRNYGYT
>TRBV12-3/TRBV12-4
ASGGTARYNEQF
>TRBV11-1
ASSLFGETEAF
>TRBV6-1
ASSWTGGVDGYT
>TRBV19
ASSEVLAGAREQF
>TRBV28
ASSLNGETQY
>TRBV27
ASRPGTGPGTEAF
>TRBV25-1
ATRRDSYNSPLH
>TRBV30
AWSGGGGDPNYGYT
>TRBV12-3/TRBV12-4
ASNRDRGPDTQY
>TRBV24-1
ATSDSLASGGSQETQY
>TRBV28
ASSLLGTRNEQF
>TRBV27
ASYRLVNEQF
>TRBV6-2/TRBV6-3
ASSPGQNTRTEAF
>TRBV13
ASSSRLYSAAGELF
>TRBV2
ASSGLTGTIY
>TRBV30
AWRKTGAAGEKLF
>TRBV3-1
ASRKFLNADTQY
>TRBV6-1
ASSDPTGRSGELF
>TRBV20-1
SARHRANTGELF
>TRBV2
ASSEGFIGYNEQF
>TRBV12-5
ASGSDSPHEQY
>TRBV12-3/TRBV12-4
ASSASTGVGDEQF
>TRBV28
ASSPLGSVDTQY
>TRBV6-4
ASAAAEF
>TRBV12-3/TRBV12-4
ASSSADWYNEQF
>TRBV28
ASSSFGAGADTQY
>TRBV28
ASSSGGGEKLF
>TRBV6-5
ASSYAADQY
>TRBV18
ASSPGGYDYEQY
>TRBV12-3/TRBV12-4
ASSPGLAGESSYNEQF
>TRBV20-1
SARTSGSNEQF
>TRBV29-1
SVGGTGVGYEQY
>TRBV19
ATWARPGSYNEQF
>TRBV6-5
ASSYVAGELF
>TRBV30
AWKKGLDEQF
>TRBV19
ASSIGQGNTEAF
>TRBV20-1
SSPPGLAGEGEQF
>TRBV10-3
AISDFRDRDYGYT
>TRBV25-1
ASSGHSGLGNTIY
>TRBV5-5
ASSLWTGVNEQF
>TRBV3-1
ASSSGRGVGGELF
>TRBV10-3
AIRDRGQETQY
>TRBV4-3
ASSQVLNRGRTNEKLF
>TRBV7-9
ASSRRGPETQY
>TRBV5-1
ASSLLGDRASSYNSPLH